The rows below give T cell receptor beta chains drawn from one sample of a study of shared clonotypes between healthy human individuals. This table comes from immunoSEQ multiplex PCR, and its TCRdb copy is limited to in-frame clones, with some not included. The data hold about 820,000 clones, with around 92% observed a single time. Material: naive CD8+ T cells sorted from blood. These TCRs come from a man aged 30 to 45 in good health. Each CDR3 is given with its conserved first and last residue. A D gene is named only where the DNA matches it firmly. Size tells how often a clone was seen (once, few, many) or the class of an expanded clone, and some rows leave it out.

J: TRBJ2-2; size: .; D: TRBD1; V: TRBV7-2; DNA: TGTGCCAGCAGCTGGGCCCGGGACAGGGCTAACGGGGAGCTGTTTTTT; CDR3: CASSWARDRANGELFF
J: TRBJ2-1; size: .; D: TRBD1; V: TRBV4-1; DNA: TGCGCCAGCAGCCCCCGACAGGGTCTATTCTACAATGAGCAGTTCTTC; CDR3: CASSPRQGLFYNEQFF
J: TRBJ2-7; size: once; D: .; V: TRBV4-3; DNA: TGCGCCAGCAGCCAAGAACTAGTGGGGCTCTACGAGCAGTACTTC; CDR3: CASSQELVGLYEQYF
J: TRBJ2-1; size: .; D: .; V: TRBV29-1; DNA: TGCAGCGCTCCGGGACTCATAGCACGTGAGCAGTTCTTC; CDR3: CSAPGLIAREQFF
J: TRBJ2-1; size: .; D: .; V: TRBV4-1; DNA: TGCGCCAGCAGCCAAGTAGGGGTCGGGTACAATGAGCAGTTCTTC; CDR3: CASSQVGVGYNEQFF
J: TRBJ2-7; size: .; D: .; V: TRBV4-3; DNA: TGCGCCAGCAGCCAAGACCGTGTTGGTCTATACGAGCAGTACTTC; CDR3: CASSQDRVGLYEQYF
J: TRBJ1-4; size: .; D: .; V: TRBV7-2; DNA: TGTGCCAGCAGCTCCCCAGTGAGGCAGGGAAGAGAAAAACTGTTTTTT; CDR3: CASSSPVRQGREKLFF
J: TRBJ2-2; size: .; D: .; V: TRBV9; DNA: TGTGCCAGCACAAACACCGGGGAGCTGTTTTTT; CDR3: CASTNTGELFF
J: TRBJ2-2; size: .; D: .; V: TRBV7-3; DNA: TGTGCCAGCAGCTGGGATAACGCCGGGGAGCTGTTTTTT; CDR3: CASSWDNAGELFF
J: TRBJ2-1; size: .; D: .; V: TRBV29-1; DNA: TGCAGCGTTGTTTCGGAAGTAGCGTGGCATGAGCAGTTCTTC; CDR3: CSVVSEVAWHEQFF
J: TRBJ2-5; size: .; D: .; V: TRBV4-1; DNA: TGCGCCAGCAGCCAGCGGACGGGCCAAGAGACCCAGTACTTC; CDR3: CASSQRTGQETQYF
J: TRBJ2-2; size: .; D: TRBD2; V: TRBV13; DNA: TGTGCCAGCAGCTTAGTCCTAGCGGGAGTCGGGGAGCTGTTTTTT; CDR3: CASSLVLAGVGELFF
J: TRBJ2-7; size: .; D: TRBD1; V: TRBV6-5; DNA: TGTGCCAGCAGGCCCGGGACAGAGAGATTCGGGGAGCAGTACTTC; CDR3: CASRPGTERFGEQYF
J: TRBJ2-5; size: .; D: .; V: TRBV9; DNA: TGTGCCAGCAGCGTAGACGGCGTGGAGACCCAGTACTTC; CDR3: CASSVDGVETQYF
J: TRBJ2-2; size: .; D: TRBD2; V: TRBV28; DNA: TGTGCCAGCAGTAACCGGGAGGGCACCGGGGAGCTGTTTTTT; CDR3: CASSNREGTGELFF
J: TRBJ2-7; size: .; D: TRBD2; V: TRBV5-5; DNA: TGTGCCAGCAGCTTAGCGGGAGGGCCCTACGAGCAGTACTTC; CDR3: CASSLAGGPYEQYF
J: TRBJ2-7; size: .; D: .; V: TRBV4-3; DNA: TGCGCCAGCAGCCAATACAGGCTTTACGAGCAGTACTTC; CDR3: CASSQYRLYEQYF
J: TRBJ2-7; size: .; D: .; V: TRBV29-1; DNA: TGCAGCGTGGGGCCCCGACACCTAGCCTCCGAGCAGTACTTC; CDR3: CSVGPRHLASEQYF
J: TRBJ2-7; size: .; D: TRBD2; V: TRBV30; DNA: TGTGCCTGGGAGGGAAGCGGGAGGGCCTACGAGCAGTACTTC; CDR3: CAWEGSGRAYEQYF
J: TRBJ2-5; size: .; D: .; V: TRBV7-3; DNA: TGTGCCAGCAGCTTAAATGGGCGCAACACCCCGATTCAAGAGACCCAGTACTTC; CDR3: CASSLNGRNTPIQETQYF
J: TRBJ2-7; size: few; D: TRBD1; V: TRBV27; DNA: TGTGCCAGCAGTTCGGGACAGGGATCCTACGAGCAGTACTTC; CDR3: CASSSGQGSYEQYF
J: TRBJ2-7; size: once; D: .; V: TRBV7-2; DNA: TGTGCCAGCAGCTTAGACAAAGGTCGGACCTTCTACGAGCAGTACTTC; CDR3: CASSLDKGRTFYEQYF
J: TRBJ1-2; size: .; D: .; V: TRBV28; DNA: TGTGCCAGCAGTCCTTACCGCGATGGCTACACCTTC; CDR3: CASSPYRDGYTF
J: TRBJ2-7; size: .; D: .; V: TRBV21-1; DNA: TGTGCCAGCAGCACCCACGGGGGGCATGGATACGAGCAGTACTTC; CDR3: CASSTHGGHGYEQYF
J: TRBJ2-2; size: few; D: .; V: TRBV7-9; DNA: TGTGCCAGCAGCCCCCTCGGGATAACCAAGACCGGGGAGCTGTTTTTT; CDR3: CASSPLGITKTGELFF
J: TRBJ2-1; size: .; D: TRBD2; V: TRBV4-3; DNA: TGCGCCAGCAGCCAAGTCGCGGGAGCTCGCTACAATGAGCAGTTCTTC; CDR3: CASSQVAGARYNEQFF
J: TRBJ2-5; size: once; D: TRBD2; V: TRBV13; DNA: TGTGCCAGCAGCTTACGATCCGGGACTAGCGGCCCTCAAGAGACCCAGTACTTC; CDR3: CASSLRSGTSGPQETQYF
J: TRBJ2-7; size: .; D: TRBD2; V: TRBV11-2; DNA: TGTGCCAGCACCTGGACTAGCGCCTACGAGCAGTACTTC; CDR3: CASTWTSAYEQYF
J: TRBJ2-2; size: .; D: .; V: TRBV10-1; DNA: TGCGCCAGCAGTGAGTCGATAGGTGGCACCGGGGAGCTGTTTTTT; CDR3: CASSESIGGTGELFF
J: TRBJ1-1; size: .; D: .; V: TRBV27; DNA: TGTGCCAGCAGTCCCGAGCCGCTGCCCACTGAAGCTTTCTTT; CDR3: CASSPEPLPTEAFF
J: TRBJ2-7; size: .; D: TRBD1; V: TRBV13; DNA: TGTGCCAGCAGCTCACGGACAGGGGCCTACGAGCAGTACTTC; CDR3: CASSSRTGAYEQYF
J: TRBJ2-7; size: .; D: TRBD2; V: TRBV10-2; DNA: TGCGCCAGCAGTGAGCCTTTTAGCGGGAGGCGGCCCTACGAGCAGTACTTC; CDR3: CASSEPFSGRRPYEQYF
J: TRBJ2-3; size: .; D: TRBD1; V: TRBV7-9; DNA: TGTGCCAGCAGCCCGAGGGACAGGGGAGGCACAGATACGCAGTATTTT; CDR3: CASSPRDRGGTDTQYF
J: TRBJ2-1; size: .; D: .; V: TRBV6-6; DNA: TGTGCCAGCAGTTTCTCCACCTACAATGAGCAGTTCTTC; CDR3: CASSFSTYNEQFF
J: TRBJ2-5; size: .; D: TRBD2; V: TRBV27; DNA: TGTGCCAGCAGTTTATCCAGCGGGAGGGGTAAAGAGACCCAGTACTTC; CDR3: CASSLSSGRGKETQYF
J: TRBJ2-7; size: .; D: TRBD2; V: TRBV14; DNA: TGTGCCAGCAGCTTGGGCGGGGGACCTTCCTACGAGCAGTACTTC; CDR3: CASSLGGGPSYEQYF
J: TRBJ1-1; size: .; D: TRBD1; V: TRBV4-1; DNA: TGCGCCAGCAGTCAGGGACAGGGGACCACTGAAGCTTTCTTT; CDR3: CASSQGQGTTEAFF
J: TRBJ2-7; size: .; D: TRBD1; V: TRBV9; DNA: TGTGCCAGCAGCGTAGGGCAGGGGGTCGTGTACGAGCAGTACTTC; CDR3: CASSVGQGVVYEQYF